Sequencing of this TCR beta chain was carried out in a study of cytomegalovirus exposure and HLA in healthy donors. The V gene lost 0 bases and the J gene lost 7 bases, with 13 bases spanning the gap. The CDR3 length is 15 residues. Germline V gene lookup returns CDR1 MNHNS and CDR2 SASEGT. The PCR employed 60 Vbeta primers together with 13 Jbeta primers. The assay was immunoSEQ multiplex PCR, and TCRdb's table has in-frame clones only and misses some. The data show roughly 120,000 clones, and the top ten clones hold around 4%. About this clone itself: Its matching antigen is unknown.

Study-wide results and limits: After further analysis at a later stage, 15,000 to 20,000 TCR beta sequences were associated with HLA alleles at 0.05 false discovery rate. Later work found most CMV-associated TCR beta chains apparently HLA-restricted. Later analysis reportedly placed an Asian-associated ancestry cluster below the roughly 700-donor mean in N-insertions.

This receptor was obtained from a man younger than 35 in good health and CMV-seronegative. The V call is TRBV6-1, the J call TRBJ1-5, with D possibly being TRBD1 (5 bases). The material sequenced was PBMCs. The CDR3, as DNA: TGTGCCAGCAGTGAAGCCCCGCAGGGTCCGCAGCCCCAGCATTTT. Its protein product is CASSEAPQGPQPQHF.